These 28 T cell receptor beta chains originate from one sample sequenced in a study of T-cell reconstitution after alpha-beta-depleted transplantation in children. The TCRbeta library incorporated unique molecular identifiers. TCRdb passed the PCR reads through MiXCR, listing each CDR3 protein once. The top ten clones hold about 35% of a sample with 500,000 to 600,000 distinct CDR3 sequences, around 27% of them seen once. Here the sequenced sample was PBMCs, taken before TCRalphabeta/CD19-depleted stem cell transplant. The receptors shown here come from a boy younger than two with Wiskott-Aldrich syndrome, due to receive a stem cell transplant.

V and J are TRBV5-1 and TRBJ2-5, with TRBD1 matching over 7 bases. This CDR3 is 13 amino acids long. Per the germline V gene, CDR1 is SGHRS and CDR2 is YFSETQ. The V gene end was trimmed by 0 bases and the J gene end by 6 bases; junction bases not matched to a gene: 2. CDR3 sequence reads: CASSLGQGKTQYF. In DNA, the CDR3 is TGCGCCAGCAGCTTGGGACAGGGAAAGACCCAGTACTTC.

CDR3 bases: TGTGCCAGCAGTGCTAGTAGCGGGAGATCAGATACGCAGTATTTT. As protein: CASSASSGRSDTQYF. This chain links TRBV6-1 with TRBJ2-3, with 9 bases matching TRBD2. The CDR3 covers 15 residues. V lost 4 bases and J lost 4; bases outside the gene matches: 6. Looked up from germline, CDR1 is MNHNS and CDR2 is SASEGT.

This clonotype was picked up a small number of times. The rearrangement joins TRBV7-2 to TRBJ1-6; the D gene is possibly TRBD1 (5 bases). V was cut by 0 bases and J by 9 bases, with 15 bases left in between. This CDR3 region has 16 residues. Germline V gene lookup returns CDR1 SGHTA and CDR2 FQGNSA. The CDR3 spells CASSLAQGRAASPLHF. In nucleotides, the CDR3 is TGTGCCAGCAGCTTAGCGCAGGGCAGGGCGGCTTCACCCCTCCACTTT.

The chain joins TRBV28 to TRBJ2-2, with 7 bases fitting TRBD1. This CDR3 has 15 amino acids. J was trimmed by 7 bases and V by 6 bases; bases with no gene match: 11. Germline V gene data show CDR1 as MDHEN and CDR2 as SYDVKM. DNA for the CDR3: TGTGCCAGCAGCCAGCTGGACAGGTTGGACGGGGAGCTGTTTTTT. Its protein product is CASSQLDRLDGELFF. The entire variable domain, with the rest obtained from reference TRBV28 and TRBJ2-2, is as follows: DVKVTQSSRYLVKRTGEKVFLECVQDMDHENMFWYRQDPGLGLRLIYFSYDVKMKEKGDIPEGYSVSREKKERFSLILESASTNQTSMYLCASSQLDRLDGELFFGEGSRLTVL.

As DNA, the CDR3 is TGCAGTGCTAGCGATATCCCCTATAATTCACCCCTCCACTTT. Translation gives CSASDIPYNSPLHF. This chain uses TRBV20-1 with TRBJ1-6; no clear D. The germline V and J ends were trimmed by 3 bases and 2 bases, with 8 bases remaining between them. This CDR3 has 14 residues. Germline V lookup: CDR1 DFQATT, CDR2 SNEGSKA (reference sequence).

The chain's CDR3 is CSATRTSGSTGELFF. The CDR3 DNA reads as TGCAGTGCTACCAGGACTAGCGGGAGTACCGGGGAGCTGTTTTTT. This chain links TRBV20-1 with TRBJ2-2; 13 bases are shared with TRBD2. This CDR3 has 15 amino acids. Germline assignment: CDR1 DFQATT and CDR2 SNEGSKA (reference sequence). V dropped 4 bases and J dropped 5; count of bases not matched to a gene: 4.

This clonotype was observed a few times. The chain recombines TRBV24-1 with TRBJ1-5, with 10 bases identical to TRBD1. V was pared by 2 bases and J by 4 bases, with 7 bases of the junction left unmatched. CDR3 length equals 17 residues. Germline V CDR1 and CDR2: KGHDR, SFDVKD. The CDR3 DNA reads TGTGCCACCAGTGATTCTGTTAGGGGACAGGGGAATCAGCCCCAGCATTTT. Protein: CATSDSVRGQGNQPQHF.

This chain uses TRBV2 with TRBJ1-6, with 10 bases matching TRBD1. The CDR3 is made up of 14 amino acids. The junction had 2 bases not matched to a gene; V was cut back by 3 bases and J by 9 bases. Per the germline V gene, CDR1 is SNHLY and CDR2 is FYNNEI. CDR3 protein: CASSEGQGLSPLHF. CDR3 DNA: TGTGCCAGCAGTGAGGGACAGGGGCTTTCACCCCTCCACTTT.

The chain employs TRBV14 and TRBJ2-4; TRBD2 matches at 8 bases. Germline trimming cut 4 bases from V and 4 bases from J; bases unmatched to any gene: 9. CDR1 and CDR2 from the germline V gene are SGHDN and FVKESK. This CDR3 region has 16 residues. The CDR3 DNA reads as TGTGCCAGCAGCCCTACTAGCGGCCCCGCAAAAAACATTCAGTACTTC. Its translation is CASSPTSGPAKNIQYF.

The gene calls are TRBV5-6 and TRBJ1-4; D is unclear. V dropped 6 bases and J dropped 4 bases, with 10 bases sitting between them. This CDR3 comprises 13 residues. CDR1 is SGHDT, CDR2 YYEEEE, per germline. CDR3 DNA: TGTGCCAGCACCAAGGACGGTAATGAAAAACTGTTTTTT. This translates into CASTKDGNEKLFF.

The V gene is TRBV14, the J gene TRBJ1-2; no clear D. V lost 4 bases to trimming and J lost 4 bases, with 16 bases between them. Per germline, CDR1 SGHDN and CDR2 FVKESK. CDR3 length: 15 residues. The CDR3 DNA reads as TGTGCCAGCAGCCCCGGTCGAGGGTTCATCTATGGCTACACCTTC. This sequence encodes CASSPGRGFIYGYTF.

The V and J genes are TRBV27 and TRBJ1-1, with 9 positions matching TRBD1. V shed 6 bases and J 0 bases; nucleotides not matched to a gene: 8. Germline values: CDR1 MNHEY, CDR2 SMNVEV (reference sequence). The CDR3 is 16 residues long. CDR3 DNA: TGTGCCAGCAGACCACGACAGGGGGTTATGAACACTGAAGCTTTCTTT. Translated: CASRPRQGVMNTEAFF.

The chain recombines TRBV20-1 with TRBJ1-2; D might be TRBD1 (6 bases). The CDR3 covers 12 residues. The germline V gene has CDR1 DFQATT and CDR2 SNEGSKA (reference sequence). V gave up 4 bases and J gave up 5 bases, with 11 bases separating them. The CDR3, as DNA: TGCAGTGCTAAAAGGGGGAGTTATGGCTACACCTTC. Amino acid sequence: CSAKRGSYGYTF.

This clonotype came up a few times. This chain connects TRBV12-3 or TRBV12-4 to TRBJ2-7, with TRBD1 matching 9 bases. This CDR3 has 16 residues. V shed 6 bases, J shed 4 bases, and the junction held 13 bases outside the gene matches. CDR3 protein: CASRPGQGRTYYEQYF. The CDR3 DNA reads as TGTGCCAGCAGACCTGGACAGGGGCGAACGTATTACGAGCAGTACTTC.

The chain recombines TRBV5-1 with TRBJ2-3; 13 bases map to TRBD2. Germline-derived CDR1 and CDR2 are SGHRS and YFSETQ. J lost 2 bases, V lost 3 bases, and 3 bases had no gene match. The CDR3 is 16 amino acids. The CDR3 nucleotides read TGCGCCAGCAGCTACGGACTAGCGGGGGACACAGATACGCAGTATTTT. It encodes CASSYGLAGDTDTQYF.

The gene calls are TRBV4-2 and TRBJ2-7, with D perhaps matching TRBD2 (5 bases). The CDR3 is made up of 15 amino acids. Germline CDR1 reads LGHNA; CDR2 reads YNFKEQ. Trimming removed 0 bases at V and 3 bases at J, with 12 bases between. CDR3 amino acids: CASSQEGGRYYEQYF. CDR3 DNA: TGTGCCAGCAGCCAAGAGGGTGGGAGATACTACGAGCAGTACTTC.

The rearrangement uses TRBV10-3 and TRBJ1-1; the match to TRBD1 covers 7 bases. CDR1 and CDR2 from the germline V gene are ENHRY and SYGVKD. The V and J ends lost 4 bases and 1 base, in that order; junction bases with no gene match: 6. There are 15 residues in the CDR3. The CDR3 loop reads CAISADRESNTEAFF. In DNA form, the CDR3 reads TGTGCCATCAGTGCCGACAGGGAGTCGAACACTGAAGCTTTCTTT.

The chain has TRBV6-1 and TRBJ2-2, with D unclear. V lost 4 bases and J 9 bases, leaving 12 bases between the germline ends. Per germline, CDR1 MNHNS and CDR2 SASEGT. The CDR3 is 13 amino acids. The CDR3 reads CASSGLRLRELFF. The CDR3 coding sequence is TGTGCCAGCAGTGGATTGCGGTTGCGGGAGCTGTTTTTT.

This clonotype was counted a few times. The chain has TRBV25-1 and TRBJ2-7; no reliable D call. The CDR3 is 14 residues long. V lost 1 base and J lost 2, with 9 bases in between. Germline V gene sequence: CDR1 MGHDK, CDR2 SYGVNS. CDR3 nucleotide sequence: TGTGCCAGCAGTGAATGGTCACCTCCCTACGAGCAGTACTTC. Encoded protein: CASSEWSPPYEQYF.

This clonotype was counted between two and nine times. The chain combines TRBV5-1 with TRBJ2-7, with D hard to call. Trimming shortened V by 1 base and J by 3 bases, and 11 bases separated the two germline ends. Germline assignment: CDR1 SGHRS and CDR2 YFSETQ. CDR3 size: 14 residues. CDR3 DNA: TGCGCCAGCAGCTTGCGTCCGCCGAACTACGAGCAGTACTTC. Its protein is CASSLRPPNYEQYF.

This clonotype was seen more than once but under ten times. The chain has TRBV20-1 and TRBJ2-2; D gene unclear. The CDR3 has 13 amino acids. V was clipped by 3 bases and J by 6 bases, with 11 bases between them. Germline CDR1 DFQATT, CDR2 SNEGSKA (reference sequence). This CDR3 is CSARPLVSGELFF. In nucleotides, the CDR3 is TGCAGTGCTAGGCCCCTAGTTTCCGGGGAGCTGTTTTTT.

This clonotype was counted at least ten times. The chain recombines TRBV5-1 with TRBJ1-1; D is unresolved. This CDR3 has 14 residues. Germline-derived CDR1 and CDR2 are SGHRS and YFSETQ. Deletions cut 0 bases from V and 1 base from J, with 7 bases between. The CDR3 protein is CASSLGPGNTEAFF. The CDR3 DNA follows: TGCGCCAGCAGCTTGGGGCCAGGGAACACTGAAGCTTTCTTT.

This clonotype was observed a handful of times. This chain connects TRBV4-1 to TRBJ1-1; a possible D gene is TRBD1 (6 bases). The CDR3 has 14 residues. V was clipped by 3 bases and J by 4 bases, with 12 bases between them. Germline V gives CDR1 MGHRA, CDR2 YSYEKL. The CDR3 loop is CASSQWTVSTEAFF. The CDR3 DNA is TGCGCCAGCAGCCAGTGGACAGTCTCCACTGAAGCTTTCTTT.

This clonotype appeared a few times. The J gene is TRBJ1-5, the V gene TRBV24-1, with TRBD1 as a possible D gene (5 bases). From germline, CDR1 is KGHDR and CDR2 SFDVKD. V was shortened by 1 base and J by 6 bases, with 6 bases between the two germline ends. CDR3 length: 13 residues. CDR3 nucleotide sequence: TGTGCCACCAGTGATTTCGGGGGTCAGCCCCAGCATTTT. It translates to CATSDFGGQPQHF.

This clonotype has more than one count but fewer than ten. The chain is built from TRBV20-1 and TRBJ2-1; 9 bases line up with TRBD2. CDR1 is DFQATT and CDR2 is SNEGSKA in the germline V gene (reference sequence). This CDR3 contains 12 residues. The J segment lost 16 bases and the V segment lost 0 bases, leaving 7 bases of the junction unmatched. DNA for the CDR3: TGCAGTGCTAGAGAGGCCAGCGGGAGGTATTTCTTC. Protein sequence: CSAREASGRYFF.

This clonotype was seen more than once but under ten times. The V call is TRBV20-1, the J call TRBJ1-5; no firm D call. Trimming took 4 bases from V and 7 from J, leaving 17 bases between them. Germline-derived CDR1 and CDR2 are DFQATT and SNEGSKA (reference sequence). The CDR3 is made up of 14 amino acids. This CDR3 is CSAIQGSANQPQHF. DNA of the CDR3: TGCAGTGCTATCCAAGGCAGCGCAAACCAGCCCCAGCATTTT.

This clonotype was counted a few times. This rearrangement joins TRBV5-6 to TRBJ2-1; D possibly corresponds to TRBD2 (6 bases). The V gene lost 6 bases and the J gene lost 6 bases, with 19 bases spanning the gap. The CDR3 extends over 15 amino acids. In germline, CDR1 is SGHDT, CDR2 YYEEEE. CDR3 amino acids: CASTRGGVGPNEQFF. As DNA, the CDR3 is TGTGCCAGCACCCGGGGCGGGGTCGGGCCCAATGAGCAGTTCTTC. Combining the CDR3 with reference TRBV5-6 and TRBJ2-1 gives the whole variable domain DAGVTQSPTHLIKTRGQQVTLRCSPKSGHDTVSWYQQALGQGPQFIFQYYEEEERQRGNFPDRFSGHQFPNYSSELNVNALLLGDSALYLCASTRGGVGPNEQFFGPGTRLTVL.

Many counts were recorded for this clonotype. J is TRBJ2-7 and V is TRBV18; D might be TRBD2 (6 bases). V was pared by 2 bases and J by 1 base, with 9 bases between. Germline V gene sequence: CDR1 KGHSH, CDR2 LQKENI. The CDR3 runs 14 residues. CDR3 bases: TGTGCCAGCTCACCAGCCGGGGGTTCCTACGAGCAGTACTTC. It specifies CASSPAGGSYEQYF.